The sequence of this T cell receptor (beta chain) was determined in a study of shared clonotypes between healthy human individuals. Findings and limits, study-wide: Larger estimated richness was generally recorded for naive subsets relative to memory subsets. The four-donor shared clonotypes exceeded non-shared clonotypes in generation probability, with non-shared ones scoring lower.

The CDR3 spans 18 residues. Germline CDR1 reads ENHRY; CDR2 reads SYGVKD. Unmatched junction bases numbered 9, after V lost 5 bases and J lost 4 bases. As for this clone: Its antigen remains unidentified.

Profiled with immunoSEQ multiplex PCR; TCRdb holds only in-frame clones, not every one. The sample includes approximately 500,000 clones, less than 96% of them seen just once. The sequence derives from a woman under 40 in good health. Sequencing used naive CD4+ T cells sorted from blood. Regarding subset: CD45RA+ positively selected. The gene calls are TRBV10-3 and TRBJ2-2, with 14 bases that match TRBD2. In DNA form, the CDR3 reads TGTGCCATCAGTCGGGGGACTAGCGGGAGTGGGTCCACCGGGGAGCTGTTTTTT. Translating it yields CAISRGTSGSGSTGELFF.